A selection of T cell receptor beta chains follows, all from one sample in a study of blood T cell repertoires in COVID-19. Data came from immunoSEQ multiplex PCR; TCRdb stores just in-frame clones and leaves some out. The table has approximately 210,000 clones, roughly 81% seen once. Sequencing was performed on peripheral blood. The receptors come from a woman between 45 and 65 years old with active or convalescent COVID-19. The CDR3 runs from the conserved cysteine through the conserved F or W. Each record gives: D gene, clone size, V gene, J gene, CDR3 DNA, CDR3 protein. A D gene is named only where the DNA matches it firmly. Size values are once, few and many counts, or a class for expanded clones, and some rows have none.

D gene: TRBD2; clone size: -; V gene: TRBV24-1; J gene: TRBJ2-1; CDR3 DNA: TGTGCCACCAGTGATTTTCGGCGCGGGAGCGACAATGAGCAGTTCTTC; CDR3 protein: CATSDFRRGSDNEQFF
D gene: -; clone size: -; V gene: TRBV10-2; J gene: TRBJ2-3; CDR3 DNA: TGCGCCAGCAGCCAGACACTGAGCACAGATACGCAGTATTTT; CDR3 protein: CASSQTLSTDTQYF
D gene: TRBD1; clone size: once; V gene: TRBV6-5; J gene: TRBJ2-4; CDR3 DNA: TGTGCCAGCAGGCACCGGGACAGGGAAGGGATTCAGTACTTC; CDR3 protein: CASRHRDREGIQYF
D gene: TRBD1; clone size: -; V gene: TRBV5-1; J gene: TRBJ1-4; CDR3 DNA: TGCGCCAGCAGCTCGACGGGACAGCTTAATGAAAAACTGTTTTTT; CDR3 protein: CASSSTGQLNEKLFF
D gene: TRBD1; clone size: once; V gene: TRBV5-4; J gene: TRBJ1-6; CDR3 DNA: TGTGCCAGCAGCCCTTTATCCCCGGGACAGGGGGCTTCACCCCTCCACTTT; CDR3 protein: CASSPLSPGQGASPLHF
D gene: -; clone size: -; V gene: TRBV7-2; J gene: TRBJ2-1; CDR3 DNA: TGTGCCAGCAGCCTAGGGGCTTTCAATGAGCAGTTCTTC; CDR3 protein: CASSLGAFNEQFF
D gene: TRBD1; clone size: -; V gene: TRBV5-4; J gene: TRBJ1-2; CDR3 DNA: TGTGCCAGCAGCTCGCTGGGACAGAGGAATGGCTACACCTTC; CDR3 protein: CASSSLGQRNGYTF
D gene: TRBD2; clone size: -; V gene: TRBV29-1; J gene: TRBJ2-7; CDR3 DNA: TGCAGCGTTGGCGGGGGGAGCTCCTACGAGCAGTACTTC; CDR3 protein: CSVGGGSSYEQYF
D gene: -; clone size: -; V gene: TRBV10-3; J gene: TRBJ1-6; CDR3 DNA: TGTGCCATCAGTGAGTCTCGCGGGGCAGGGAGTTCACCCCTCCACTTT; CDR3 protein: CAISESRGAGSSPLHF
D gene: TRBD1; clone size: -; V gene: TRBV6-6; J gene: TRBJ1-5; CDR3 DNA: TGTGCCAGCAGTTCTGCAGGACAGGTGGAGATCGGGCCCCAGCATTTT; CDR3 protein: CASSSAGQVEIGPQHF
D gene: -; clone size: -; V gene: TRBV28; J gene: TRBJ1-2; CDR3 DNA: TGTGCCAGCAGTTTAGGAGCTAAGGGGCTAATAAGATATGGCTACACCTTC; CDR3 protein: CASSLGAKGLIRYGYTF
D gene: -; clone size: -; V gene: TRBV19; J gene: TRBJ2-7; CDR3 DNA: TGTGCCAGTAGTAAGTCAGCGGTATACGAGCAGTACTTC; CDR3 protein: CASSKSAVYEQYF
D gene: -; clone size: -; V gene: TRBV10-3; J gene: TRBJ2-3; CDR3 DNA: TGTGCCACCCGAGAAGCAGATACGCAGTATTTT; CDR3 protein: CATREADTQYF
D gene: -; clone size: -; V gene: TRBV5-1; J gene: TRBJ1-3; CDR3 DNA: TGCGCCAGCAGCTTTAGCGAGGGCTCTGGAAACACCATATATTTT; CDR3 protein: CASSFSEGSGNTIYF